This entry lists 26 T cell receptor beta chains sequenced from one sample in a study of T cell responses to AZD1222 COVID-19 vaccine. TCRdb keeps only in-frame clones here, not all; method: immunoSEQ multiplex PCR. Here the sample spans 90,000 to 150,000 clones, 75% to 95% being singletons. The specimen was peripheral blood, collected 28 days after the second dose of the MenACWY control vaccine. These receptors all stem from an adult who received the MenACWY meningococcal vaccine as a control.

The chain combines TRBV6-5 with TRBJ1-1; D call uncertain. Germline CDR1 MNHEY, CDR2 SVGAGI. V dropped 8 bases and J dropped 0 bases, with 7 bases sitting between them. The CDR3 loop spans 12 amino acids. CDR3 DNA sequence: TGTGCCAGCGGATCCATGAACACTGAAGCTTTCTTT. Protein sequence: CASGSMNTEAFF.

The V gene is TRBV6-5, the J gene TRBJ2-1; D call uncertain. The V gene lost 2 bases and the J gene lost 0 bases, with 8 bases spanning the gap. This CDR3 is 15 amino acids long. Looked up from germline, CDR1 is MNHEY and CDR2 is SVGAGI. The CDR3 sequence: CASSYMDFSYNEQFF. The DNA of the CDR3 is TGTGCCAGCAGTTACATGGATTTCTCCTACAATGAGCAGTTCTTC.

The CDR3 nucleotides read TGTGCCAGCAGCCACGCCGGACAGGCCGTAAAGCTGTTTTTT. Protein product: CASSHAGQAVKLFF. The J gene is TRBJ2-2, the V gene TRBV7-9, with 7 bases fitting TRBD1. Germline V gene data show CDR1 as SEHNR and CDR2 as FQNEAQ (reference sequence). This CDR3 contains 14 residues. V trimming: 5 bases; J trimming: 12 bases; junction bases outside the gene matches: 12.

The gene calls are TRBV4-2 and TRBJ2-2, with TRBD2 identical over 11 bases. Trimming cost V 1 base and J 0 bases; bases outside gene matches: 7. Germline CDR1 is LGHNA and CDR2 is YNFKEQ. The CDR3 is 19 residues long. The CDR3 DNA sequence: TGTGCCAGCAGCCAAGCACTCGGGACTAGCGGATCGAACACCGGGGAGCTGTTTTTT. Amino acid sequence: CASSQALGTSGSNTGELFF.

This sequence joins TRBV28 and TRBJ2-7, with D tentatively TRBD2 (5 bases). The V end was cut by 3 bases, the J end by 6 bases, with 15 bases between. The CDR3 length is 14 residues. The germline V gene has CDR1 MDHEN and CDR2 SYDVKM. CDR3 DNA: TGTGCCAGCAGTTTGTACGGGGAGCTGGTCGAGCAGTACTTC. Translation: CASSLYGELVEQYF. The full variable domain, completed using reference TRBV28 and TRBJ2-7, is DVKVTQSSRYLVKRTGEKVFLECVQDMDHENMFWYRQDPGLGLRLIYFSYDVKMKEKGDIPEGYSVSREKKERFSLILESASTNQTSMYLCASSLYGELVEQYFGPGTRLTVT.

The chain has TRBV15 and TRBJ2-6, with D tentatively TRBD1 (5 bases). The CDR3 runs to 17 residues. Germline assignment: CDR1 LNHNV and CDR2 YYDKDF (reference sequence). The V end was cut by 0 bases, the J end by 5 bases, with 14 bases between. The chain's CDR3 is CATSRDDKGSWANVLTF. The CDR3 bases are TGTGCCACCAGCAGAGATGATAAGGGGTCCTGGGCCAACGTCCTGACTTTC.

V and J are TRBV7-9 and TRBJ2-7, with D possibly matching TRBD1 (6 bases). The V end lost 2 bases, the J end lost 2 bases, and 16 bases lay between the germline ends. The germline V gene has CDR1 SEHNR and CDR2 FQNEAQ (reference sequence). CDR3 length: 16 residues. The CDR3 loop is CASSLPDRITTYEQYF. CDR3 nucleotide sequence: TGTGCCAGCAGCTTACCCGACAGGATTACCACCTACGAGCAGTACTTC.

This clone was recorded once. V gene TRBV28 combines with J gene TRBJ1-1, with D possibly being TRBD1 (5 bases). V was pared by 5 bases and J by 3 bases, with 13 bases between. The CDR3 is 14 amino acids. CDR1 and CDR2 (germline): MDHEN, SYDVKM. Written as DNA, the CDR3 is TGTGCCAGCAGTAGACCCAGGGTCGACACTGAAGCTTTCTTT. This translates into CASSRPRVDTEAFF.

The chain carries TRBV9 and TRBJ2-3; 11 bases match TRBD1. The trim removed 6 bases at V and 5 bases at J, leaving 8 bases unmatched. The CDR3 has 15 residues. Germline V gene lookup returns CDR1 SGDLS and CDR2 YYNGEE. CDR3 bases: TGTGCCAGCACCCCTGGGGACAGGGGGGAAGATACGCAGTATTTT. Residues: CASTPGDRGEDTQYF. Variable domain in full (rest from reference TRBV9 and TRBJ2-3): DSGVTQTPKHLITATGQRVTLRCSPRSGDLSVYWYQQSLDQGLQFLIQYYNGEERAKGNILERFSAQQFPDLHSELNLSSLELGDSALYFCASTPGDRGEDTQYFGPGTRLTVL.

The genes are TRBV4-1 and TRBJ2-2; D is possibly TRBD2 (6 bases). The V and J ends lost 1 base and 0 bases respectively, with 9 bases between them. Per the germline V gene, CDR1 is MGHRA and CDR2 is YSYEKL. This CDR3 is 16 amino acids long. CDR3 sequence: CASSQVWGANTGELFF. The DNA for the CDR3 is TGCGCCAGCAGCCAAGTATGGGGGGCGAACACCGGGGAGCTGTTTTTT.

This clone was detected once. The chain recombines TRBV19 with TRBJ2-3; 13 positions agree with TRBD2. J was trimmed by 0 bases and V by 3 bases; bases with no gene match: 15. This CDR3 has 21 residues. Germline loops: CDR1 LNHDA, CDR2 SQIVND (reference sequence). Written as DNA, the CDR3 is TGTGCCAGTAGTATGTATTGGCGACTAGCGGGGGGACTTTCTAGCACAGATACGCAGTATTTT. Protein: CASSMYWRLAGGLSSTDTQYF.

The CDR3 coding sequence is TGCGCCAGCAGCCTTCAGGGGGCTCCTTCTAATTCACCCCTCCACTTT. Amino acid sequence: CASSLQGAPSNSPLHF. The chain has TRBV4-1 and TRBJ1-6, with 8 bases that match TRBD1. Germline lookup yields CDR1 MGHRA and CDR2 YSYEKL. V gave up 4 bases and J gave up 6 bases; unmatched junction bases: 8. The CDR3 sequence is 16 residues long.

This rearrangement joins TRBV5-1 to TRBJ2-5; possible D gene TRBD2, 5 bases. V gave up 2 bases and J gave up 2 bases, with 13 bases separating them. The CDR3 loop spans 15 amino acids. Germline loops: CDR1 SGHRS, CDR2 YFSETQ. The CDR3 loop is CASSFGNSKQETQYF. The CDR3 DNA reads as TGCGCCAGCAGCTTCGGGAACTCCAAACAAGAGACCCAGTACTTC.

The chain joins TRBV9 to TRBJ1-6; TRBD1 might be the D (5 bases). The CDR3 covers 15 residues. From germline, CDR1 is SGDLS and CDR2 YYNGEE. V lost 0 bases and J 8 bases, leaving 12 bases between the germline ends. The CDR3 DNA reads TGTGCCAGCAGCGTAGCCAGGGTGGCTGATTCACCCCTCCACTTT. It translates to CASSVARVADSPLHF.

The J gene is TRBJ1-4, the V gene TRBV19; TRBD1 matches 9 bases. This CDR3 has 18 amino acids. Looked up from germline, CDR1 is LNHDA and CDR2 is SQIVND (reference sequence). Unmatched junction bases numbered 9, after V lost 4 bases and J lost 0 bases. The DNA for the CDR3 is TGTGCCAGTAGTACACGGGACAGGGATGGAGCAACTAATGAAAAACTGTTTTTT. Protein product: CASSTRDRDGATNEKLFF.

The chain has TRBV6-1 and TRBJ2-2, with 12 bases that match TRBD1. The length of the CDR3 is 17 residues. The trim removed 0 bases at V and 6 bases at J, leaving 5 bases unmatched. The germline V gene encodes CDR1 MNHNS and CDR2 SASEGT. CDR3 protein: CASSEAGTGGRSGELFF. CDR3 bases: TGTGCCAGCAGTGAAGCGGGGACAGGGGGCAGGTCCGGGGAGCTGTTTTTT.

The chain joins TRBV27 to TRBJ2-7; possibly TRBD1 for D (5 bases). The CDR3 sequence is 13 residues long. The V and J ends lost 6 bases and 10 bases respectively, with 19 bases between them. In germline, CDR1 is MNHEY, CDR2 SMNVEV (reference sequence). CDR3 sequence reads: CASSSIGAYAQYV. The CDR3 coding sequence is TGTGCCAGCAGCTCGATTGGGGCCTACGCCCAGTACGTC.

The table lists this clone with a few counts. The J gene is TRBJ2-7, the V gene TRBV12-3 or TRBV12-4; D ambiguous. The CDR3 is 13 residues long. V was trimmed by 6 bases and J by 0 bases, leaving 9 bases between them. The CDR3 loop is CASRPTISYEQYF. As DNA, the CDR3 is TGTGCCAGCAGACCTACAATCTCCTACGAGCAGTACTTC.

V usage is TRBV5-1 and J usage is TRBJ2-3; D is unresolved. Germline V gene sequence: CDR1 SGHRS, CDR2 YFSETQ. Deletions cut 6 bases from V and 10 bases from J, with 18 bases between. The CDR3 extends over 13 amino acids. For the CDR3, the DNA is TGCGCCAGCACCAAGGGTGGTCCAACTGCGCAGTATTTT. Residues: CASTKGGPTAQYF.

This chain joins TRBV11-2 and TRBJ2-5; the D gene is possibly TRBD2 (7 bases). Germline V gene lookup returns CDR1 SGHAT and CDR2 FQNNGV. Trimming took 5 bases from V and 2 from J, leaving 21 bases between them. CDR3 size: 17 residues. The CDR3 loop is CASSRVRGGGKQETQYF. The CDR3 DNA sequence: TGTGCCAGCAGCCGCGTTAGAGGGGGGGGTAAACAAGAGACCCAGTACTTC. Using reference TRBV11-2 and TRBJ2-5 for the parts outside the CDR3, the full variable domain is EAGVAQSPRYKIIEKRQSVAFWCNPISGHATLYWYQQILGQGPKLLIQFQNNGVVDDSQLPKDRFSAERLKGVDSTLKIQPAKLEDSAVYLCASSRVRGGGKQETQYFGPGTRLLVL.

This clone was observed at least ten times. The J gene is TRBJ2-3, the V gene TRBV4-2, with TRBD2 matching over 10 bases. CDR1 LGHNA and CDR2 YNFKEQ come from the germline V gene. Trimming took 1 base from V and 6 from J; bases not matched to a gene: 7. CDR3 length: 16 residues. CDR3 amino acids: CASSQALAGAMDTQYF. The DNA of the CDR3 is TGTGCCAGCAGCCAAGCTCTAGCGGGGGCCATGGATACGCAGTATTTT.

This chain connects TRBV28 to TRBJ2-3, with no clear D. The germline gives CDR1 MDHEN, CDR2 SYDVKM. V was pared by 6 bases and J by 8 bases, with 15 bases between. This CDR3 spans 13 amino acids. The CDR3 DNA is TGTGCCAGCAGCTCCCTCAAGCTCGTTACGCAGTATTTT. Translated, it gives CASSSLKLVTQYF.

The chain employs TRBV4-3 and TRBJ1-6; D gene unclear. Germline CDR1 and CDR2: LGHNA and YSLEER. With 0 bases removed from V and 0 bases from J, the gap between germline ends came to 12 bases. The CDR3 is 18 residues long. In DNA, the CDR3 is TGCGCCAGCAGCCAAGATGACTTCAGAAGCTCCTATAATTCACCCCTCCACTTT. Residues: CASSQDDFRSSYNSPLHF.

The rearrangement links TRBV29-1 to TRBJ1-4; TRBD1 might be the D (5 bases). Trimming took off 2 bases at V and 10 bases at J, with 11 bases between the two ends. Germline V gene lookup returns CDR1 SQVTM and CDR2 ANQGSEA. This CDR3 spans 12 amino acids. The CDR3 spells CSVESWDLKLFF. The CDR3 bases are TGCAGCGTTGAAAGTTGGGACCTAAAACTGTTTTTT.

As DNA, the CDR3 is TGTGCCAGCAGAAGGTGGGGGAATAATTCACCCCTCCACTTT. It translates to CASRRWGNNSPLHF. V gene TRBV28 combines with J gene TRBJ1-6, with D perhaps matching TRBD1 (5 bases). Germline V gives CDR1 MDHEN, CDR2 SYDVKM. V shed 6 bases and J shed 5 bases, with 11 bases lying between them. This CDR3 contains 14 residues.

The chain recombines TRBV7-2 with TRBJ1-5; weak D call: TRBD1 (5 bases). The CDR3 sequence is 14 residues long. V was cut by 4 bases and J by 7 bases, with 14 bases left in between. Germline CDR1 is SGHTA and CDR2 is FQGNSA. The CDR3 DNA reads TGTGCCAGCAGCTCAGGACAAGTATCACAGCCCCAGCATTTT. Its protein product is CASSSGQVSQPQHF.